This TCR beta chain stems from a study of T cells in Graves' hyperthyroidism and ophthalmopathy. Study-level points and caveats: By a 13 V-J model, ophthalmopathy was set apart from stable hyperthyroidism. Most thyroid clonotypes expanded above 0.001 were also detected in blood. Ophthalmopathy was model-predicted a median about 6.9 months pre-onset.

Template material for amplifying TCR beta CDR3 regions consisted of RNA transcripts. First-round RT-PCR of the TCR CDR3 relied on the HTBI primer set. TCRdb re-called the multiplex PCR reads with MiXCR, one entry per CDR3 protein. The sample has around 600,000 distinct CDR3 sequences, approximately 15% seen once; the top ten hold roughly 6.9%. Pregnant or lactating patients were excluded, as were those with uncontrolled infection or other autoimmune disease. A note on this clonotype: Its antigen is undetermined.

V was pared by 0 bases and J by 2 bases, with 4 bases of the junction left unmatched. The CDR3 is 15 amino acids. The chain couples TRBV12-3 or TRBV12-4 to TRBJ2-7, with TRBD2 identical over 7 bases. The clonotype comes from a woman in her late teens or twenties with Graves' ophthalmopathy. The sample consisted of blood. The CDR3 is CASSLAASGPYEQYF. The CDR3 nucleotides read TGTGCCAGCAGTTTAGCTGCTAGCGGCCCCTACGAGCAGTACTTC.